Detailed here is one T cell receptor (beta chain). Its antigen is unknown. This specimen belongs to a study of Ad26.COV2.S vaccination and SARS-CoV-2 variants. Study summary: Trial arm assignment for the donor was COV1001 Ad26.COV2.S. Study results and limitations: Recipients of vaccine and of placebo showed similar breadth of their non-spike TCR repertoires. Compared with placebo recipients, vaccine recipients had higher spike-specific TCR breadth. Overall T cell responses may have been underestimated by the analyses of TCR breadth and depth.

The V gene's germline CDR1 is SGHVS and CDR2 FQNEAQ. Trimming took 0 bases from V and 6 from J, leaving 9 bases between them. CDR3 size: 13 residues. Treatment given: over 15 received Ad26.COV2.S at low or high dose, single or two shots; about 5 received placebo; per-sample allocation not given. The investigators took samples on day 63 after the first vaccine or placebo injection. Produced via immunoSEQ multiplex PCR; TCRdb's table is partial and in-frame only. The table has about 420,000 clones, over 75% seen once. Here the sequenced sample was peripheral blood, taken in a trial of Ad26.COV2.S vaccine versus placebo. The chain joins TRBV7-8 to TRBJ2-7; no clear D. The TCR was taken from a person between 18 and 60 years old who received the Ad26.COV2.S COVID-19 vaccine or a placebo. The DNA for the CDR3 is TGTGCCAGCAGCTTAGCTGGGGTTAGCGAGCAGTACTTC. Translated, it gives CASSLAGVSEQYF.